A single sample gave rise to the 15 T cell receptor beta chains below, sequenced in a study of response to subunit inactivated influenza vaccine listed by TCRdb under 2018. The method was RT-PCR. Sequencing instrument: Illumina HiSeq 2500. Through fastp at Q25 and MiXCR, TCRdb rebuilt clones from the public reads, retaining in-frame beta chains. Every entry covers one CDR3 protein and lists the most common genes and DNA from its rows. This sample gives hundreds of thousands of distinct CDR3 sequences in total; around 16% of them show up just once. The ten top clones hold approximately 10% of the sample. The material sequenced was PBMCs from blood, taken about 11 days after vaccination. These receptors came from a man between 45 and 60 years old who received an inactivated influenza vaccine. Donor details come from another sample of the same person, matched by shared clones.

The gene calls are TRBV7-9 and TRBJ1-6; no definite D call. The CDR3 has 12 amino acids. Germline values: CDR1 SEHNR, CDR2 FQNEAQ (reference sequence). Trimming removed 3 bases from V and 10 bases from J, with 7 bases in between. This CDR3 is CASSFPSSPLHF. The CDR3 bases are TGTGCCAGCAGCTTCCCGTCGTCACCCCTCCACTTT.

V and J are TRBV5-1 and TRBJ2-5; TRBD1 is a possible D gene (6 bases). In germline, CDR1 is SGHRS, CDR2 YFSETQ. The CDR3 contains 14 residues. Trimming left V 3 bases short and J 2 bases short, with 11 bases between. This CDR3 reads CASSSDREQETQYF. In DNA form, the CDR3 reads TGCGCCAGCAGCTCGGACAGAGAGCAAGAGACCCAGTACTTC.

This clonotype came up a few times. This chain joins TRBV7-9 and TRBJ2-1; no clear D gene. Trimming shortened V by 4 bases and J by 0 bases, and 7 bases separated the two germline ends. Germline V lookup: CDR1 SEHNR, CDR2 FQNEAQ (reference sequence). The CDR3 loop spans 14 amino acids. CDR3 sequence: CASSWQISYNEQFF. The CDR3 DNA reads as TGTGCCAGCAGCTGGCAAATCTCCTACAATGAGCAGTTCTTC.

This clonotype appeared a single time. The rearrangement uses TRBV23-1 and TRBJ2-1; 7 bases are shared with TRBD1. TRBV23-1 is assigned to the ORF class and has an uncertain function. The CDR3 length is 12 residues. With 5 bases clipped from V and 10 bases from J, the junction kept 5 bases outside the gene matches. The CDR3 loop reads CASSKGGNEQFF. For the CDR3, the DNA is TGCGCCAGCAGTAAAGGGGGCAACGAGCAGTTCTTC.

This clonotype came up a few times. In DNA form, the CDR3 reads TGTGCCAGCAGTTTAATCCCTGAGGCGGAGACCCAGTACTTC. It yields the protein CASSLIPEAETQYF. The chain uses TRBV11-1 and TRBJ2-5; D unclear. This CDR3 is built from 14 residues. V was clipped by 6 bases and J by 5 bases, with 16 bases between them. Per the germline V gene, CDR1 is SGHAT and CDR2 is FQDESV (reference sequence).

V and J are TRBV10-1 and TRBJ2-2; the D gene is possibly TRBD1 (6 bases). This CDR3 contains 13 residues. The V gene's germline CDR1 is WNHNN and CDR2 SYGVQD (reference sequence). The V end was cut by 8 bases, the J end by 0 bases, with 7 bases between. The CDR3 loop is CASQGSNTGELFF. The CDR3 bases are TGCGCCAGCCAGGGGTCGAACACCGGGGAGCTGTTTTTT.

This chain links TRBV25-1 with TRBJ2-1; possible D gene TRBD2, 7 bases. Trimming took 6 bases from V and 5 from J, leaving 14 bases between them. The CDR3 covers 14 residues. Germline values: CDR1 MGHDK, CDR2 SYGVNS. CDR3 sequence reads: CASRGAGEHNEQFF. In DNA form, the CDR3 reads TGTGCCAGCAGGGGGGCGGGAGAGCACAATGAGCAGTTCTTC.

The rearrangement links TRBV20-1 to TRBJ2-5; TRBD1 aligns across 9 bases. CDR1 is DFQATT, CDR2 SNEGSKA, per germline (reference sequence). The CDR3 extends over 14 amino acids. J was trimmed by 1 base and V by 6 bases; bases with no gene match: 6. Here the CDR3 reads CSASTGGSQETQYF. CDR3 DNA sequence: TGCAGTGCGTCGACAGGGGGGTCCCAAGAGACCCAGTACTTC.

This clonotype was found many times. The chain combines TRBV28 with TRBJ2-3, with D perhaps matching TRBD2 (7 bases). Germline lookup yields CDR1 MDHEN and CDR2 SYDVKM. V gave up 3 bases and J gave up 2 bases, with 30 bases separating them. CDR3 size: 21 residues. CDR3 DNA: TGTGCCAGCAGTTTGGGCCCTCAGAGGGGGGGTCCACAGACGTCCACAGATACGCAGTATTTT. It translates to CASSLGPQRGGPQTSTDTQYF.

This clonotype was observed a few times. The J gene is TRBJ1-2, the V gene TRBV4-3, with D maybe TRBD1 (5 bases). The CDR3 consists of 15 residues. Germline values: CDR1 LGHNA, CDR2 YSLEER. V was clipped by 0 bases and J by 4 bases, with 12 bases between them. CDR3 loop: CASSQDGRARYGYTF. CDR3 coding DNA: TGCGCCAGCAGCCAAGACGGCAGGGCCCGCTATGGCTACACCTTC.

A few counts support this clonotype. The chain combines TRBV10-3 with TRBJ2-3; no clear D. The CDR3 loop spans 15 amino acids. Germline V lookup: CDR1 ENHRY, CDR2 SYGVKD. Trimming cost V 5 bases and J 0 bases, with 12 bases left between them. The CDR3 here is CAISPGISSTDTQYF. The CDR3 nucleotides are TGTGCCATCAGTCCAGGAATTTCTAGCACAGATACGCAGTATTTT.

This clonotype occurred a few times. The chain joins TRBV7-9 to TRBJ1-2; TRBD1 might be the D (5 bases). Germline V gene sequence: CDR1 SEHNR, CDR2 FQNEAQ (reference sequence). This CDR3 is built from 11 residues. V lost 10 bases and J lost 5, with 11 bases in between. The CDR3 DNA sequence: TGTGCCATCCGGGACGGGTATGGCTACACCTTC. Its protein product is CAIRDGYGYTF. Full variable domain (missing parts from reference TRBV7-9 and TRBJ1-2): DTGVSQNPRHKITKRGQNVTFRCDPISEHNRLYWYRQTLGQGPEFLTYFQNEAQLEKSRLLSDRFSAERPKGSFSTLEIQRTEQGDSAMYLCAIRDGYGYTFGSGTRLTVV.

The chain's CDR3 is CASSLMLQGAGEQFF. The CDR3 DNA is TGTGCCAGCAGCTTAATGCTGCAGGGGGCGGGTGAGCAGTTCTTC. The V and J genes are TRBV7-2 and TRBJ2-1, with TRBD1 identical over 8 bases. Trimming at V came to 2 bases and at J to 9 bases, leaving 9 bases not matched to a gene. The CDR3 is 15 residues long. Looked up from germline, CDR1 is SGHTA and CDR2 is FQGNSA.

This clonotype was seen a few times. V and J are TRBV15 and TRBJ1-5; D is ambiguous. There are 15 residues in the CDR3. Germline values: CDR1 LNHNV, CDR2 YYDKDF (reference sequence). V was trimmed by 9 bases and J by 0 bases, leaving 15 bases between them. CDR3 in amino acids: CATRGSGLSNQPQHF. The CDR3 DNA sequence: TGTGCCACACGGGGTAGTGGGCTTAGCAATCAGCCCCAGCATTTT.

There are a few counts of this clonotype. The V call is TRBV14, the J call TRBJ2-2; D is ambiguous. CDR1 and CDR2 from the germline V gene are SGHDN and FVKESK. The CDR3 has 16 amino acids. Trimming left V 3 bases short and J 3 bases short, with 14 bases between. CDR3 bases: TGTGCCAGCAGCCAGAAGCGATGGTGGGACACCGGGGAGCTGTTTTTT. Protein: CASSQKRWWDTGELFF.